The rows below give T cell receptor beta chains drawn from one sample of a study of blood T cell repertoires in COVID-19. Libraries were prepared by immunoSEQ multiplex PCR; TCRdb keeps only in-frame clonotypes and omits some of them. The sample yields 100,000 or so clones, almost 85% seen once. Source material: peripheral blood. Receptors originate from a man aged 40-49 years with active or convalescent COVID-19. The CDR3 runs from the conserved cysteine through the conserved F or W. The D gene is left open where the match is weak. Clone size is stated in some rows and not others, as once, few, many or a class when expanded.

V	J	D	size	CDR3	DNA
TRBV11-3	TRBJ2-5	TRBD1	.	CASSFEDRGYNKETQYF	TGTGCCAGCAGCTTTGAGGACAGGGGGTACAATAAAGAGACCCAGTACTTC
TRBV6-1	TRBJ2-7	TRBD2	.	CASSEGTSGTYEQYF	TGTGCCAGCAGTGAGGGGACTAGCGGGACCTACGAGCAGTACTTC
TRBV19	TRBJ1-4	TRBD1	.	CASGPGQGTEKLFF	TGTGCCAGTGGGCCGGGACAGGGGACTGAAAAACTGTTTTTT
TRBV12-3/TRBV12-4	TRBJ1-5	.	.	CASSHGNQPQHF	TGTGCCAGCAGTCACGGGAATCAGCCCCAGCATTTT
TRBV10-3	TRBJ2-5	.	.	CAIRTDSKETQYF	TGTGCCATCAGGACGGACAGTAAAGAGACCCAGTACTTC
TRBV9	TRBJ1-3	.	once	CASSDPGSGNTIYF	TGTGCCAGCAGCGATCCAGGGTCTGGAAACACCATATATTTT
TRBV6-4	TRBJ2-1	TRBD2	few	CASSDSSGGANEQFF	TGTGCCAGCAGTGACTCTAGCGGGGGGGCCAATGAGCAGTTCTTC
TRBV7-9	TRBJ1-1	.	.	CASSSRGEAFF	TGTGCCAGCAGCTCCAGGGGTGAAGCTTTCTTT
TRBV18	TRBJ2-5	TRBD1	.	CASSPPGQGIGETQYF	TGTGCCAGCTCACCCCCCGGACAGGGCATCGGAGAGACCCAGTACTTC
TRBV4-2	TRBJ2-2	.	.	CASSQGIGGNTGELFF	TGTGCCAGCAGCCAAGGGATAGGCGGGAACACCGGGGAGCTGTTTTTT
TRBV3-1/TRBV3-2	TRBJ1-2	TRBD1	.	CATHDTTGRGSGYTF	TGTGCCACCCATGATACGACAGGGAGAGGGTCTGGCTACACCTTC
TRBV7-3	TRBJ2-3	TRBD2	.	CASSLTSGIRDTQYF	TGTGCCAGCAGCTTAACTAGCGGGATTCGGGATACGCAGTATTTT
TRBV5-1	TRBJ1-6	TRBD1	.	CASSMTGVNSPLHF	TGCGCCAGCAGCATGACAGGGGTAAATTCACCCCTCCACTTT
TRBV4-3	TRBJ2-1	.	once	CASSQSMDSSNEQFF	TGCGCCAGCAGCCAATCTATGGACTCGTCTAATGAGCAGTTCTTC
TRBV7-7	TRBJ2-5	.	.	CASSLGRAIETQYF	TGTGCTAGCAGCTTGGGCAGGGCTATAGAGACCCAGTACTTC
TRBV2	TRBJ1-1	TRBD1	.	CATTGAQNTEAFF	TGTGCCACAACAGGGGCGCAGAACACTGAAGCTTTCTTT
TRBV5-4	TRBJ2-7	TRBD1	.	CASSKEGQAYEQYF	TGTGCCAGCAGCAAAGAGGGACAGGCCTACGAGCAGTACTTC
TRBV12-3/TRBV12-4	TRBJ1-3	.	.	CASGSAGGNTIYF	TGTGCCAGCGGGTCGGCGGGGGGAAACACCATATATTTT
TRBV11-2	TRBJ2-1	TRBD2	.	CASSHTSGGTYNEQFF	TGTGCCAGCAGCCACACTAGCGGGGGGACATACAATGAGCAGTTCTTC
TRBV5-6	TRBJ1-5	.	.	CASSTKIYETRNQPQHF	TGTGCCAGCAGCACGAAGATCTACGAGACAAGAAATCAGCCCCAGCATTTT
TRBV3-1/TRBV3-2	TRBJ2-7	TRBD2	.	CASSQGSGGASYEQYF	TGTGCCAGCAGCCAAGGTAGCGGGGGGGCCTCATACGAGCAGTACTTC
TRBV7-9	TRBJ1-2	.	once	CASSLAWASYYGYTF	TGTGCCAGCAGCTTAGCATGGGCCTCCTACTATGGCTACACCTTC